This TCR beta chain was identified during a study of T cell responses to AZD1222 COVID-19 vaccine. Notes on the study in general: Seropositive at baseline were only a handful of AZD1222 recipients.

Germline values: CDR1 SNHLY, CDR2 FYNNEI. Trimming removed 3 bases at V and 2 bases at J, with 19 bases between. CDR3 size: 17 residues. Generated by immunoSEQ multiplex PCR, the TCRdb table keeps only in-frame clones and is missing some. The sample yields some 150,000 clones, around 83% seen once. As for this clone: The antigen is not known.

The source was peripheral blood, collected on day 0 of MenACWY control vaccination. This chain connects TRBV2 to TRBJ2-5; weak D call: TRBD1 (6 bases). This clonotype was sampled from an adult in good health. CDR3 in amino acids: CASSETKILGTQETQYF. CDR3 DNA: TGTGCCAGCAGTGAGACGAAGATTTTAGGGACACAAGAGACCCAGTACTTC.